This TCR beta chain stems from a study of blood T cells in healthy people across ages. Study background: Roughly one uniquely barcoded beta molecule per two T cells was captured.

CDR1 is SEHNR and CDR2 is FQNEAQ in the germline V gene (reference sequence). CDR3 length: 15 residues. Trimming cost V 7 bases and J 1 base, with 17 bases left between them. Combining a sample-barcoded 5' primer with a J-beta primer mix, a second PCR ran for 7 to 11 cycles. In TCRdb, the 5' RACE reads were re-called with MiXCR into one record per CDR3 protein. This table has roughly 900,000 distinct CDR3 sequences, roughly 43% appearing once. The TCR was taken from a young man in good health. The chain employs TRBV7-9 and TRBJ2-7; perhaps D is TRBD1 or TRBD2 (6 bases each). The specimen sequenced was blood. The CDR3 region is CASNLGGTPSYEQYF. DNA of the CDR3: TGTGCCAGCAACTTGGGCGGGACACCTTCCTACGAGCAGTACTTC.